Below, 14 T cell receptor beta chains from the same sample are listed, as sequenced in a study of T cell responses to AZD1222 COVID-19 vaccine. Clones were read by immunoSEQ multiplex PCR, and TCRdb kept only the in-frame ones, dropping some. The repertoire holds under 100,000 clones, with 70% to 90% as singletons. Sample: peripheral blood, taken on day 0 of AZD1222 vaccination. The receptor set was obtained from an adult in good health.

The CDR3 DNA follows: TGTGCCAGCAGTTCTAGCGAGCGGGACACCGGGGAGCTGTTTTTT. It is translated as CASSSSERDTGELFF. The chain is built from TRBV11-3 and TRBJ2-2; maybe TRBD2 (6 bases). CDR1 SGHNT and CDR2 YENEEA come from the germline V gene. This CDR3 has 15 residues. Trimming took off 6 bases at V and 3 bases at J, with 14 bases between the two ends.

This clone was observed a single time. V usage is TRBV27 and J usage is TRBJ2-3; 7 nucleotides line up with TRBD1. The CDR3 is made up of 18 amino acids. V gave up 6 bases and J gave up 0 bases; unmatched junction bases: 15. Looked up from germline, CDR1 is MNHEY and CDR2 is SMNVEV (reference sequence). CDR3 sequence: CASRGFHRGLSSTDTQYF. The CDR3 DNA reads as TGTGCCAGCAGAGGATTCCACAGGGGCTTATCTAGCACAGATACGCAGTATTTT.

The chain combines TRBV29-1 with TRBJ2-7; 7 nucleotides align to TRBD1. The CDR3 has 11 amino acids. V lost 6 bases, J lost 2 bases, and 1 base stayed unmatched. Germline values: CDR1 SQVTM, CDR2 ANQGSEA. The CDR3 nucleotides are TGCAGCGTCGGACAGGCCTACGAGCAGTACTTC. This codes for CSVGQAYEQYF.

This chain uses TRBV30 with TRBJ1-2; tentatively, D is TRBD1 (6 bases). Trimming removed 0 bases from V and 2 bases from J, with 7 bases in between. The CDR3 is made up of 13 amino acids. CDR1 and CDR2 from the germline V gene are GTSNPN and SVGIG (reference sequence). The CDR3 sequence: CAWSVGTNYGYTF. CDR3 DNA sequence: TGTGCCTGGAGTGTCGGGACAAACTATGGCTACACCTTC.

This chain uses TRBV3-1 (or the pseudogene TRBV3-2) with TRBJ1-1; D not resolved. CDR3 size: 11 residues. Trimming removed 4 bases at V and 9 bases at J, with 9 bases between. Per germline, CDR1 LGHDT and CDR2 YNNKEL (reference sequence). For the CDR3, the DNA is TGTGCCAGCAGCCCCGAGACAAAAGCTTTCTTT. As protein: CASSPETKAFF.

The CDR3 nucleotides read TGTGCCAGCACTTGGAGACAGGCACCCCCGGAGACCCAGTACTTC. Translation: CASTWRQAPPETQYF. This chain joins TRBV7-9 and TRBJ2-5; D possibly corresponds to TRBD1 (6 bases). CDR1 is SEHNR, CDR2 FQNEAQ, per germline (reference sequence). V lost 7 bases and J 5 bases, leaving 20 bases between the germline ends. This CDR3 is built from 15 residues. The variable domain in full, completed from reference TRBV7-9 and TRBJ2-5, reads DTGVSQNPRHKITKRGQNVTFRCDPISEHNRLYWYRQTLGQGPEFLTYFQNEAQLEKSRLLSDRFSAERPKGSFSTLEIQRTEQGDSAMYLCASTWRQAPPETQYFGPGTRLLVL.

The CDR3 loop reads CASSVDTGGAEELFF. The CDR3 coding sequence is TGTGCCAGCAGCGTAGACACAGGGGGGGCGGAGGAGCTGTTTTTT. The genes are TRBV9 and TRBJ2-2, with TRBD1 as a possible D gene (8 bases). The germline gives CDR1 SGDLS, CDR2 YYNGEE. CDR3 length equals 15 residues. Trimming cost V 0 bases and J 10 bases, with 16 bases left between them. Drawing the rest from reference TRBV9 and TRBJ2-2, the complete variable domain is DSGVTQTPKHLITATGQRVTLRCSPRSGDLSVYWYQQSLDQGLQFLIQYYNGEERAKGNILERFSAQQFPDLHSELNLSSLELGDSALYFCASSVDTGGAEELFFGEGSRLTVL.

V and J are TRBV9 and TRBJ2-1; 9 bases align to TRBD2. The CDR3 covers 18 residues. V gave up 4 bases and J gave up 0 bases; unmatched junction bases: 11. The germline V gene has CDR1 SGDLS and CDR2 YYNGEE. CDR3 in amino acids: CASSHRRSGGSSYNEQFF. The CDR3 DNA sequence: TGTGCCAGCAGCCACCGGAGGAGCGGGGGGTCCTCCTACAATGAGCAGTTCTTC.

This rearrangement joins TRBV28 to TRBJ2-7; TRBD2 matches 10 bases. J gave up 0 bases and V 7 bases, and 6 bases lay outside the gene matches. The CDR3 covers 15 residues. In germline, CDR1 is MDHEN, CDR2 SYDVKM. CDR3 amino acids: CASTLSSGGSYEQYF. The CDR3 bases are TGTGCCAGCACCCTTTCTAGCGGGGGCTCCTACGAGCAGTACTTC. The full variable domain, rest sourced from reference TRBV28 and TRBJ2-7, is DVKVTQSSRYLVKRTGEKVFLECVQDMDHENMFWYRQDPGLGLRLIYFSYDVKMKEKGDIPEGYSVSREKKERFSLILESASTNQTSMYLCASTLSSGGSYEQYFGPGTRLTVT.

The chain has TRBV4-1 and TRBJ2-7; 10 bases fit TRBD1. CDR1 and CDR2 (germline): MGHRA, YSYEKL. Germline trimming cut 3 bases from V and 5 bases from J; bases unmatched to any gene: 10. The CDR3 has 16 residues. The CDR3 DNA follows: TGCGCCAGCAGCCAGAAGACAGGGGGCGATCCCCACGAGCAGTACTTC. Protein sequence: CASSQKTGGDPHEQYF.

As to this clone: Other DNA sequences in this sample translate to the same CDR3. The chain has TRBV7-9 and TRBJ2-3; D unresolved. The CDR3 contains 12 residues. V was shortened by 3 bases and J by 0 bases, with 1 base between the two germline ends. Germline-derived CDR1 and CDR2 are SEHNR and FQNEAQ (reference sequence). In DNA, the CDR3 is TGTGCCAGCAGCTTGAGCACAGATACGCAGTATTTT. Translating gives CASSLSTDTQYF.

CDR3: CASSQASGAIPYEQYF. The CDR3 DNA follows: TGTGCCAGCAGCCAAGCTAGCGGAGCTATTCCCTACGAGCAGTACTTC. The chain joins TRBV3-1 (or the pseudogene TRBV3-2) to TRBJ2-7; 7 bases fit TRBD2. The germline V gene has CDR1 LGHDT and CDR2 YNNKEL (reference sequence). The V gene end was trimmed by 1 base and the J gene end by 2 bases; junction bases not matched to a gene: 8. This CDR3 has 16 amino acids.

This chain links TRBV5-1 with TRBJ1-1; 9 bases map to TRBD1. CDR3 length: 14 amino acids. V gave up 0 bases and J gave up 8 bases; unmatched junction bases: 5. The germline gives CDR1 SGHRS, CDR2 YFSETQ. The CDR3 reads CASSLEGQGLEAFF. CDR3 coding DNA: TGCGCCAGCAGCTTGGAGGGACAGGGTTTAGAAGCTTTCTTT.

V and J are TRBV19 and TRBJ1-4; no definite D call. The CDR3 is 14 amino acids. V dropped 5 bases and J dropped 5 bases, with 12 bases sitting between them. Germline V lookup: CDR1 LNHDA, CDR2 SQIVND (reference sequence). CDR3 sequence (DNA): TGTGCCAGTAGTGGGAGAAGTACAAATGAAAAACTGTTTTTT. It encodes CASSGRSTNEKLFF.